This T cell receptor (beta chain) is drawn from a study of beta chain features in type 1 diabetes. The overall study: Sorted cells from all samples, numbering about 100,000,000, were examined.

V lost 1 base to trimming and J lost 6 bases; unmatched junction nucleotides: 5. The CDR3 has 15 amino acids. Germline V lookup: CDR1 SGHTA, CDR2 FQGNSA. The isolated RNA, all of it, was reverse transcribed, so expressed TCRB transcripts were what got sequenced. Method: immunoSEQ multiplex PCR; TCRdb's copy keeps in-frame clones and lacks some. In the table there are around 180,000 clones, approximately 8.1% of which are singletons. Based on CD45RO/CCR7/CD25/CD127/CD95/CD27, CD4+ regulatory, stem cell-like memory, naive and central memory cells were sorted. As concerns this clone: Its antigen is not identified.

Study findings and constraints: Equally in patients and controls, shorter templates might have been favored by PCR. In all four CD4+ subsets, TCRB CDR3 length was significantly, moderately reduced in type 1 diabetes.

V gene TRBV7-2 combines with J gene TRBJ2-4, with 8 positions matching TRBD1. The sample taken for sequencing was central memory CD4+ T cells from blood. This sequence was found in a woman in her thirties or forties with type 1 diabetes. CDR3 loop: CASSLVQGAVNIQYF. The CDR3, as DNA: TGTGCCAGCAGCTTAGTCCAGGGGGCGGTAAACATTCAGTACTTC.